The next 26 T cell receptor beta chains were all read from a single sample in a study of cytomegalovirus exposure and HLA in healthy donors. This PCR relied on a set of 60 Vbeta primers and 13 Jbeta primers. Sequencing used immunoSEQ multiplex PCR; TCRdb keeps in-frame clones, though not all of them. The sample records about 180,000 clones, roughly four fifths being singletons. Sequences were obtained from PBMCs. The receptors here all came from a woman in her thirties in good health and CMV-seronegative.

The J gene is TRBJ2-5, the V gene TRBV5-1; TRBD2 might be the D (5 bases). This CDR3 is 13 amino acids long. Germline V gives CDR1 SGHRS, CDR2 YFSETQ. The V end lost 5 bases, the J end lost 5 bases, and 13 bases lay between the germline ends. The CDR3: CASSPGDTETQYF. The DNA for the CDR3 is TGCGCCAGCAGTCCCGGGGATACGGAGACCCAGTACTTC.

V is TRBV7-2 and J is TRBJ1-1; unclear D gene. The CDR3 runs 14 residues. The germline V gene has CDR1 SGHTA and CDR2 FQGNSA. V was cut by 5 bases and J by 1 base, with 11 bases left in between. The CDR3: CASSRLGRNTEAFF. CDR3 sequence (DNA): TGTGCCAGCAGCCGGTTGGGCAGGAACACTGAAGCTTTCTTT.

This sequence joins TRBV7-2 and TRBJ2-5, with no clear D. Per the germline V gene, CDR1 is SGHTA and CDR2 is FQGNSA. V lost 0 bases and J 1 base, leaving 6 bases between the germline ends. The CDR3 spans 14 residues. This chain's CDR3 is CASSLAGPQETQYF. The CDR3 DNA follows: TGTGCCAGCAGCTTAGCGGGCCCCCAAGAGACCCAGTACTTC.

This clone occurred once. The V and J genes are TRBV27 and TRBJ2-7; no clear D. Looked up from germline, CDR1 is MNHEY and CDR2 is SMNVEV (reference sequence). The CDR3 runs 11 residues. V lost 4 bases to trimming and J lost 6 bases, with 7 bases between them. Here the CDR3 DNA reads TGTGCCAGCAGTTCCCCAGTCGAGCAGTACTTC. Its translation: CASSSPVEQYF.

This chain uses TRBV7-8 with TRBJ2-7, with 8 bases fitting TRBD2. The V and J ends lost 1 base and 2 bases, in that order; junction bases with no gene match: 7. The CDR3 is 16 amino acids. Germline lookup yields CDR1 SGHVS and CDR2 FQNEAQ. The CDR3 is CASSLGIAGSAYEQYF. DNA of the CDR3: TGTGCCAGCAGCTTAGGAATAGCGGGGTCGGCCTACGAGCAGTACTTC.

This chain connects TRBV7-2 to TRBJ1-5, with TRBD1 matching over 8 bases. This CDR3 is built from 13 residues. Trimming removed 5 bases from V and 9 bases from J; junction bases left unmatched: 6. The germline CDR1 and CDR2 sequences are SGHTA and FQGNSA. This CDR3 is CASSPNRGSPQHF. The DNA of the CDR3 is TGTGCCAGCAGCCCAAACAGGGGGTCGCCCCAGCATTTT.

This chain links TRBV6-1 with TRBJ2-3; weak D call: TRBD2 (5 bases). Per germline, CDR1 MNHNS and CDR2 SASEGT. The CDR3 consists of 14 residues. V was shortened by 0 bases and J by 1 base, with 5 bases between the two germline ends. CDR3 nucleotides: TGTGCCAGCAGTGAAGCCGGGGGCACAGATACGCAGTATTTT. Residues: CASSEAGGTDTQYF.

This chain joins TRBV10-3 and TRBJ2-7; perhaps TRBD2 as D (5 bases). This CDR3 is 18 amino acids long. V gave up 2 bases and J gave up 0 bases, with 20 bases separating them. Germline CDR1 and CDR2: ENHRY and SYGVKD. The CDR3 sequence is CAISEDRAPGKSSYEQYF. CDR3 in DNA: TGTGCCATCAGTGAGGATAGGGCACCCGGGAAGAGCTCCTACGAGCAGTACTTC.

This clone was found once. The V and J genes are TRBV19 and TRBJ1-2, with 7 bases lining up with TRBD1. V dropped 9 bases and J dropped 4; count of bases not matched to a gene: 5. The germline CDR1 and CDR2 sequences are LNHDA and SQIVND (reference sequence). The CDR3 is 12 amino acids. CDR3 bases: TGTGCCAGCTCGGGACAGTTCTATGGCTACACCTTC. Translation: CASSGQFYGYTF.

This clone was seen a single time. The V and J genes are TRBV4-2 and TRBJ2-5, with 11 bases aligning to TRBD1. Looked up from germline, CDR1 is LGHNA and CDR2 is YNFKEQ. V was pared by 4 bases and J by 4 bases, with 8 bases of the junction left unmatched. The CDR3 contains 16 residues. This CDR3 reads CASSLSGTGGSETQYF. The CDR3 DNA reads as TGTGCCAGCAGCCTGTCCGGGACAGGGGGGTCAGAGACCCAGTACTTC.

This sequence joins TRBV28 and TRBJ1-2; D gene ambiguous. The V gene lost 1 base and the J gene lost 4 bases, with 7 bases spanning the gap. There are 13 residues in the CDR3. Germline-derived CDR1 and CDR2 are MDHEN and SYDVKM. In nucleotides, the CDR3 is TGTGCCAGCAGTTTATTAGCCGGCTATGGCTACACCTTC. This sequence encodes CASSLLAGYGYTF.

The genes are TRBV5-8 and TRBJ1-1; D is perhaps TRBD1 (6 bases). The CDR3 has 13 amino acids. Trimming cost V 5 bases and J 11 bases, with 19 bases left between them. Germline V lookup: CDR1 SGHTS, CDR2 YDEGEE. The CDR3 DNA follows: TGTGCCAGCAGTTTGCGGGACACCCCCCGGGCTTTCTTT. Translation gives CASSLRDTPRAFF.

This clone was detected only once. The chain couples TRBV11-2 to TRBJ2-5, with 8 nucleotides matching TRBD2. With V trimmed by 5 bases and J by 2 bases, 7 bases remained unmatched. The CDR3 loop spans 15 amino acids. Germline V gene data show CDR1 as SGHAT and CDR2 as FQNNGV. The CDR3 is CASSPQAGAQETQYF. The CDR3 DNA reads as TGTGCCAGCAGCCCTCAAGCGGGGGCGCAAGAGACCCAGTACTTC. Full variable domain (rest looked up from reference TRBV11-2 and TRBJ2-5): EAGVAQSPRYKIIEKRQSVAFWCNPISGHATLYWYQQILGQGPKLLIQFQNNGVVDDSQLPKDRFSAERLKGVDSTLKIQPAKLEDSAVYLCASSPQAGAQETQYFGPGTRLLVL.

This clone was seen once. The gene calls are TRBV6-6 and TRBJ1-4, with 7 positions matching TRBD1. The J segment lost 6 bases and the V segment lost 2 bases, leaving 3 bases of the junction unmatched. CDR1 MNHNY and CDR2 SVGAGI come from the germline V gene (reference sequence). The CDR3 length is 14 residues. CDR3 protein: CASSYGTVDEKLFF. CDR3 nucleotide sequence: TGTGCCAGCAGTTACGGGACAGTCGATGAAAAACTGTTTTTT.

The chain links TRBV2 to TRBJ2-6; D may be TRBD1 (5 bases). Trimming removed 7 bases from V and 4 bases from J, with 11 bases in between. The CDR3 loop spans 14 amino acids. Germline CDR1 SNHLY, CDR2 FYNNEI. The CDR3 nucleotides are TGTGCCAGCAACCGCAGGGCCGGGGCCAACGTCCTGACTTTC. The encoded protein is CASNRRAGANVLTF.

J is TRBJ1-1 and V is TRBV19; 8 bases match TRBD1. The CDR3 covers 14 residues. V was pared by 7 bases and J by 5 bases, with 9 bases of the junction left unmatched. Germline values: CDR1 LNHDA, CDR2 SQIVND (reference sequence). CDR3 amino acids: CASKVQTGGTEAFF. The CDR3 DNA follows: TGTGCCAGTAAGGTTCAAACAGGGGGGACTGAAGCTTTCTTT.

This clone was recorded a few times. The chain carries TRBV25-1 and TRBJ1-5; D is unclear. The ends were cut back, 6 bases at V and 6 bases at J, with 15 bases in the middle. The CDR3 is 14 residues long. Germline V gene lookup returns CDR1 MGHDK and CDR2 SYGVNS. The DNA for the CDR3 is TGTGCCAGCAGGGCTCTGTATCGGGGTCAGCCCCAGCATTTT. Protein sequence: CASRALYRGQPQHF. Combining the CDR3 with reference TRBV25-1 and TRBJ1-5 gives the whole variable domain EADIYQTPRYLVIGTGKKITLECSQTMGHDKMYWYQQDPGMELHLIHYSYGVNSTEKGDLSSESTVSRIRTEHFPLTLESARPSHTSQYLCASRALYRGQPQHFGDGTRLSIL.

The chain carries TRBV19 and TRBJ2-6, with a weak D call TRBD1 (6 bases). The CDR3 sequence is 15 residues long. Germline values: CDR1 LNHDA, CDR2 SQIVND (reference sequence). Trimming left V 6 bases short and J 4 bases short, with 13 bases between. The CDR3 loop reads CASSLQGHGANVLTF. CDR3 DNA sequence: TGTGCCAGTAGCCTTCAGGGGCACGGGGCCAACGTCCTGACTTTC.

The chain is built from TRBV4-2 and TRBJ2-7; 9 bases agree with TRBD2. CDR1 LGHNA and CDR2 YNFKEQ come from the germline V gene. V lost 1 base, J lost 2 bases, and 6 bases stayed unmatched. There are 16 residues in the CDR3. The CDR3 DNA reads TGTGCCAGCAGCCAAGGGGGGAGCGGGAGGACCTACGAGCAGTACTTC. Amino acids: CASSQGGSGRTYEQYF.

This clone was seen a few times. One junction end does not reproduce the germline sequence, and a read error may be involved. The chain employs TRBV2 and TRBJ1-1; D unclear. There are 14 residues in the CDR3. Germline loops: CDR1 SNHLY, CDR2 FYNNEI. Written as DNA, the CDR3 is TGTGCCAGCAGTGAAAGTGTCCGGACGGGGTATTTAGTTTTT. This codes for CASSESVRTGYLVF. Together with reference TRBV2 and TRBJ1-1, the CDR3 gives the full variable domain: EPEVTQTPSHQVTQMGQEVILRCVPISNHLYFYWYRQILGQKVEFLVSFYNNEISEKSEIFDDQFSVERPDGSNFTLKIRSTKLEDSAMYFCASSESVRTGYLVFGQGTRLTVV.

The J gene is TRBJ2-1, the V gene TRBV19; 7 bases agree with TRBD1. V trimming: 3 bases; J trimming: 1 base; junction bases outside the gene matches: 9. This CDR3 spans 17 amino acids. Looked up from germline, CDR1 is LNHDA and CDR2 is SQIVND (reference sequence). The CDR3 sequence is CASSIIHRDSSYNEQFF. CDR3 bases: TGTGCCAGTAGTATCATCCACCGGGACAGTTCCTACAATGAGCAGTTCTTC.

This sequence joins TRBV9 and TRBJ1-5; D not resolved. V was pared by 0 bases and J by 0 bases, with 7 bases between. This CDR3 contains 15 residues. Germline CDR1 is SGDLS and CDR2 is YYNGEE. CDR3 coding DNA: TGTGCCAGCAGCGTAGCGGTCGGTAGCAATCAGCCCCAGCATTTT. It yields the protein CASSVAVGSNQPQHF.

This chain joins TRBV5-6 and TRBJ2-3; 7 bases line up with TRBD2. Trimming took 4 bases from V and 2 from J; bases not matched to a gene: 7. CDR1 and CDR2 from the germline V gene are SGHDT and YYEEEE. This CDR3 is 15 amino acids long. CDR3 nucleotides: TGTGCCAGCAGCCCCGTGGGGGGGACCACAGATACGCAGTATTTT. Residues: CASSPVGGTTDTQYF.

The chain has TRBV30 and TRBJ2-2; D possibly corresponds to TRBD2 (5 bases). The length of the CDR3 is 15 residues. V shed 2 bases and J shed 0 bases, with 10 bases lying between them. Germline CDR1 reads GTSNPN; CDR2 reads SVGIG (reference sequence). CDR3 in DNA: TGTGCCTGGAGTCTAAGCGGAACGAACACCGGGGAGCTGTTTTTT. It codes for CAWSLSGTNTGELFF.

This sequence joins TRBV28 and TRBJ2-3; D possibly corresponds to TRBD2 (6 bases). Per germline, CDR1 MDHEN and CDR2 SYDVKM. Trimming left V 10 bases short and J 2 bases short, with 16 bases between. The CDR3 consists of 14 residues. CDR3 DNA: TGTGCCACCATTCCACCGGGGGACACAGATACGCAGTATTTT. As protein: CATIPPGDTDTQYF.

The V gene is TRBV28, the J gene TRBJ2-2; a weak D match, TRBD2 (5 bases). Germline V gene lookup returns CDR1 MDHEN and CDR2 SYDVKM. Between the trimmed V and J ends, which lost 6 bases and 4 bases, there was a span of 15 bases. The CDR3 has 15 residues. CDR3 nucleotide sequence: TGTGCCAGCAGCCCCACGGGGTCGAGCACCGGGGAGCTGTTTTTT. The encoded protein is CASSPTGSSTGELFF.